This entry lists 17 T cell receptor beta chains sequenced from one sample in a study of cytomegalovirus exposure and HLA in healthy donors. Primers: 60 Vbeta forward and 13 Jbeta reverse. Only in-frame clones appear in the TCRdb table, and some are missing; sequencing was by immunoSEQ multiplex PCR. The profile shows around 91,000 clones, around 80% of them singletons. Sequenced: PBMCs. The source is a male donor in good health and CMV-seropositive.

This chain connects TRBV27 to TRBJ2-7, with 16 bases identical to TRBD2. The CDR3 sequence is 16 residues long. Germline CDR1 is MNHEY and CDR2 is SMNVEV (reference sequence). The junction had 8 bases not matched to a gene; V was cut back by 5 bases and J by 7 bases. The CDR3 DNA reads TGTGCCAGCAGTCGAACGGGACTAGCGGGGGGGCAGGAGCAGTACTTC. It encodes CASSRTGLAGGQEQYF.

This clone came up once. This chain uses TRBV4-2 with TRBJ2-1; TRBD2 matches 9 bases. The V gene's germline CDR1 is LGHNA and CDR2 YNFKEQ. The CDR3 covers 17 residues. The trim removed 0 bases at V and 7 bases at J, leaving 10 bases unmatched. The CDR3 bases are TGTGCCAGCAGCCAAGATAGGGGTAGCGGGAGTTGGAATGAGCAGTTCTTC. This sequence encodes CASSQDRGSGSWNEQFF.

This clone has just a few counts. The CDR3 loop is CASSEPGQGKNEQFF. DNA of the CDR3: TGTGCCAGCAGTGAACCGGGACAGGGCAAAAATGAGCAGTTCTTC. The chain joins TRBV6-1 to TRBJ2-1, with 9 bases matching TRBD1. CDR3 length equals 15 residues. Germline V lookup: CDR1 MNHNS, CDR2 SASEGT. V was clipped by 2 bases and J by 7 bases; unmatched bases: 6.

The V and J genes are TRBV7-2 and TRBJ2-1; D may be TRBD1 (6 bases). The CDR3 has 17 amino acids. Germline CDR1 is SGHTA and CDR2 is FQGNSA. Trimming removed 6 bases from V and 7 bases from J, with 25 bases in between. The CDR3 region is CASSPNRVGVGSNEQFF. The CDR3 coding sequence is TGTGCCAGCAGTCCAAACAGGGTGGGAGTAGGTTCGAATGAGCAGTTCTTC.

The chain uses TRBV6-5 and TRBJ1-2; the match to TRBD1 covers 8 bases. V was clipped by 6 bases and J by 8 bases; unmatched bases: 5. Germline assignment: CDR1 MNHEY and CDR2 SVGAGI. CDR3 length equals 12 residues. DNA of the CDR3: TGTGCCAGCAGCAGACAGGGGTTCGGCTACACCTTC. This translates into CASSRQGFGYTF.

This clone was recorded a few times. The chain employs TRBV5-1 and TRBJ2-1; 12 bases line up with TRBD2. V was pared by 4 bases and J by 5 bases, with 7 bases of the junction left unmatched. Looked up from germline, CDR1 is SGHRS and CDR2 is YFSETQ. CDR3 length equals 16 residues. Written as DNA, the CDR3 is TGCGCCAGCAGCGCCCTGACTAGCGGGAGCCACAATGAGCAGTTCTTC. It yields the protein CASSALTSGSHNEQFF.

The chain uses TRBV7-6 and TRBJ2-1; 9 bases line up with TRBD1. CDR3 size: 16 residues. Trimming at V came to 5 bases and at J to 2 bases, leaving 7 bases not matched to a gene. CDR1 is SGHVS and CDR2 is FNYEAQ in the germline V gene. CDR3 amino acids: CASSPRTGDTYNEQFF. CDR3 nucleotides: TGTGCCAGCAGCCCGAGGACAGGGGACACCTACAATGAGCAGTTCTTC.

The chain couples TRBV28 to TRBJ1-1; D unclear. Per the germline V gene, CDR1 is MDHEN and CDR2 is SYDVKM. The CDR3 sequence is 15 residues long. V was pared by 5 bases and J by 4 bases, with 17 bases between. Written as DNA, the CDR3 is TGTGCCAGCAGTACCACAGTCCCCTACTCCACTGAAGCTTTCTTT. Protein: CASSTTVPYSTEAFF.

The chain couples TRBV6-5 to TRBJ1-4, with D perhaps TRBD1 (5 bases). The V gene lost 0 bases and the J gene lost 7 bases, with 9 bases spanning the gap. Per the germline V gene, CDR1 is MNHEY and CDR2 is SVGAGI. This CDR3 region has 14 residues. The CDR3 here is CASSYSAGGEKLFF. In nucleotides, the CDR3 is TGTGCCAGCAGTTACTCGGCCGGGGGTGAAAAACTGTTTTTT.

J is TRBJ1-1 and V is TRBV18; TRBD1 matches at 11 bases. Losses at the gene ends were 0 bases for V and 11 bases for J; bases not matched to a gene: 8. Per germline, CDR1 KGHSH and CDR2 LQKENI. The CDR3 sequence is 15 residues long. DNA for the CDR3: TGTGCCAGCTCACCACCTCAGGACAGGGGGCGCGGGGCTTTCTTT. It translates to CASSPPQDRGRGAFF.

This rearrangement joins TRBV5-1 to TRBJ2-5, with D maybe TRBD2 (5 bases). CDR1 and CDR2 (germline): SGHRS, YFSETQ. The CDR3 extends over 18 amino acids. Trimming took off 0 bases at V and 1 base at J, with 19 bases between the two ends. The CDR3 region has the DNA TGCGCCAGCAGCTTGGGATCTACTGCGAATCGGGGCCAAGAGACCCAGTACTTC. Its translation is CASSLGSTANRGQETQYF.

V gene TRBV9 combines with J gene TRBJ2-2; D is possibly TRBD2 (6 bases). CDR1 is SGDLS and CDR2 is YYNGEE in the germline V gene. The CDR3 has 16 residues. Deletions cut 0 bases from V and 1 base from J, with 10 bases between. CDR3 nucleotides: TGTGCCAGCAGCGTAGATCCTAGCGAGAACACCGGGGAGCTGTTTTTT. Translated: CASSVDPSENTGELFF.

The genes are TRBV28 and TRBJ2-4; a weak D match, TRBD1 (5 bases). The germline V gene encodes CDR1 MDHEN and CDR2 SYDVKM. This CDR3 has 11 amino acids. V was pared by 6 bases and J by 9 bases, with 9 bases between. The CDR3 DNA reads as TGTGCCAGCAGCCCAAGGGGCATTCAGTACTTC. Amino acids: CASSPRGIQYF.

The chain has TRBV6-1 and TRBJ2-3; 9 bases match TRBD1. The CDR3 runs 15 residues. The germline V gene has CDR1 MNHNS and CDR2 SASEGT. After removal of 4 bases from V and 2 bases from J, the junction contained 4 bases not matched to a gene. CDR3 nucleotide sequence: TGTGCCAGCAGTGCTACAGGGGGCCCCACAGATACGCAGTATTTT. The encoded protein is CASSATGGPTDTQYF.

J is TRBJ2-7 and V is TRBV7-9; TRBD1 matches at 9 bases. The CDR3 totals 12 residues. Germline CDR1 and CDR2: SEHNR and FQNEAQ (reference sequence). Germline trimming cut 8 bases from V and 1 base from J; bases unmatched to any gene: 0. The CDR3 spells CASGTGSYEQYF. The CDR3 region has the DNA TGTGCCAGCGGGACAGGGTCCTACGAGCAGTACTTC.

V gene TRBV18 combines with J gene TRBJ1-1, with D maybe TRBD1 (5 bases). The CDR3 spans 14 residues. Germline values: CDR1 KGHSH, CDR2 LQKENI. V was trimmed by 4 bases and J by 6 bases, leaving 15 bases between them. The CDR3 coding sequence is TGTGCCAGCTCACTTAGTCAGGGAACCGCTGAAGCTTTCTTT. The encoded protein is CASSLSQGTAEAFF.

The chain combines TRBV9 with TRBJ2-1; possibly TRBD2 for D (5 bases). CDR1 and CDR2 (germline): SGDLS, YYNGEE. V was cut by 4 bases and J by 0 bases, with 20 bases left in between. There are 18 residues in the CDR3. Written as DNA, the CDR3 is TGTGCCAGCAGCCCCCGCGCCCAGCGGAGTAGCTCCTACAATGAGCAGTTCTTC. Encoded protein: CASSPRAQRSSSYNEQFF. The variable domain in full, completed from reference TRBV9 and TRBJ2-1, reads DSGVTQTPKHLITATGQRVTLRCSPRSGDLSVYWYQQSLDQGLQFLIQYYNGEERAKGNILERFSAQQFPDLHSELNLSSLELGDSALYFCASSPRAQRSSSYNEQFFGPGTRLTVL.